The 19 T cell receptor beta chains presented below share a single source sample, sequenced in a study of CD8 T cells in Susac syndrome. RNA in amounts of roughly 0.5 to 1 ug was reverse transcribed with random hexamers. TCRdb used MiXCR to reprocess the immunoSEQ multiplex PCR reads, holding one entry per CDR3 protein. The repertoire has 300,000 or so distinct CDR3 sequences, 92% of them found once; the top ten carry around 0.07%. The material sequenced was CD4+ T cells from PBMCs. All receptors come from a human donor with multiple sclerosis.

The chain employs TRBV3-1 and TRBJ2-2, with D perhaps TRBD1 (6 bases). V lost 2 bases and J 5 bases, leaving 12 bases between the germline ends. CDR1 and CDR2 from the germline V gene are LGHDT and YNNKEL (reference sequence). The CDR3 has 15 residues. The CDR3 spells CASSQTDSPTGELFF. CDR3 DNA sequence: TGTGCCAGCAGCCAAACGGACAGTCCGACCGGGGAGCTGTTTTTT.

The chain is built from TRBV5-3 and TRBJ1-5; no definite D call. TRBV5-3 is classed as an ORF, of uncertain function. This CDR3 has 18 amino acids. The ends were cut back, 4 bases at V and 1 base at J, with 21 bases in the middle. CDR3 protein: CARSPPPGLEFSNQPQHF. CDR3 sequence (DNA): TGTGCCAGAAGCCCTCCGCCGGGCCTAGAATTCAGCAATCAGCCCCAGCATTTT.

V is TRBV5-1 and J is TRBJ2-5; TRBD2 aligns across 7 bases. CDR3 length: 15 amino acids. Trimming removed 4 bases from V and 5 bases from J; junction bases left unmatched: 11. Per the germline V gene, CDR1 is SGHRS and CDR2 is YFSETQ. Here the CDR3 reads CASSPSSGIGETQYF. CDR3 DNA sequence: TGCGCCAGCAGCCCGTCCAGCGGGATCGGGGAGACCCAGTACTTC.

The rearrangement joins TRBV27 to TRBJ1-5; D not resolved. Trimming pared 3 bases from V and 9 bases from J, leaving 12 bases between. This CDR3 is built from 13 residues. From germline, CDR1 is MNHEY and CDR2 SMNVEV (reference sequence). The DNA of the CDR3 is TGTGCCAGCAGTTTCCCCGGACGGTGGCCCCAGCATTTT. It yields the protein CASSFPGRWPQHF.

The CDR3 DNA is TGTGCCTGGAGTGTACGTCAGCAGGCGATCCAGCCCCAGCATTTT. Residues: CAWSVRQQAIQPQHF. The chain joins TRBV30 to TRBJ1-5, with D unclear. The germline V and J ends were trimmed by 0 bases and 7 bases, with 16 bases remaining between them. Germline V CDR1 and CDR2: GTSNPN, SVGIG (reference sequence). This CDR3 comprises 15 residues.

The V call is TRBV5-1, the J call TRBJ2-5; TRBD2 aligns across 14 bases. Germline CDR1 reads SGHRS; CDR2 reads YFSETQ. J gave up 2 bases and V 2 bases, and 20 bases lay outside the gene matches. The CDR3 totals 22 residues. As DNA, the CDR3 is TGCGCCAGCAGCTTTGGTGGGCGCGGGACTAGCGGGAGAGTGGCCCCTCAAGAGACCCAGTACTTC. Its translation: CASSFGGRGTSGRVAPQETQYF.

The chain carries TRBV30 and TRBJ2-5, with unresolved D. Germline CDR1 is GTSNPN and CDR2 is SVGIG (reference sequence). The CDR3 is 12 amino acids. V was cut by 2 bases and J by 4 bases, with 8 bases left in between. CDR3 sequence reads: CAWSRRVETQYF. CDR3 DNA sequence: TGTGCCTGGAGTCGTAGGGTAGAGACCCAGTACTTC.

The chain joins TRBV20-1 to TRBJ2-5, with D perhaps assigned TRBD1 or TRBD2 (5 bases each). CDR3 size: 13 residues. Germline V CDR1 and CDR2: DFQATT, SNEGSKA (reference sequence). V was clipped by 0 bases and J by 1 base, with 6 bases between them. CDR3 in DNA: TGCAGTGCTAGAGATGGGGGCCAAGAGACCCAGTACTTC. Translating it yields CSARDGGQETQYF.

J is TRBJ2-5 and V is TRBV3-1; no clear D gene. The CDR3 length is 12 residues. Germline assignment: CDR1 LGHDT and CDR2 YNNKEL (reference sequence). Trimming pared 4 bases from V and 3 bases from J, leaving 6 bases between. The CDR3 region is CASSRSKETQYF. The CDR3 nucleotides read TGTGCCAGCAGCCGAAGTAAAGAGACCCAGTACTTC.

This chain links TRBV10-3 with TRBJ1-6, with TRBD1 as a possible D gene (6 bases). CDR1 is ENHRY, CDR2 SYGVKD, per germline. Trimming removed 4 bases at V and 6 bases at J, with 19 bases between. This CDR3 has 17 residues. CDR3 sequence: CAISVGPRQAGNSPLHF. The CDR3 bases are TGTGCCATCAGTGTAGGACCCCGACAGGCGGGTAATTCACCCCTCCACTTT.

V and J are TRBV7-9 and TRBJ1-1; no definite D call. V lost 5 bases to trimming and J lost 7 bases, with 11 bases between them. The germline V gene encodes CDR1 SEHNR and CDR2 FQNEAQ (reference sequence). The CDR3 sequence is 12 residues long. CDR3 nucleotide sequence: TGTGCCAGCAGCCCATACCCCCGTGAAGCTTTCTTT. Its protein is CASSPYPREAFF.

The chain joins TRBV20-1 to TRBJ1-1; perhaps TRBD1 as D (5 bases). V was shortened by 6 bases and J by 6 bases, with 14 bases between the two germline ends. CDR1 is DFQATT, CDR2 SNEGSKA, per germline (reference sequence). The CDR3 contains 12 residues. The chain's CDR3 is CSARRGSAEAFF. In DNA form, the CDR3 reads TGCAGTGCCAGGAGGGGTTCGGCTGAAGCTTTCTTT.

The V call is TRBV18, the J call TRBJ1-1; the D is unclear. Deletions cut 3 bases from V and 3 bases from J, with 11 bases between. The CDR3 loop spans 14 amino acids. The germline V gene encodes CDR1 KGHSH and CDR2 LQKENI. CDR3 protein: CASSPFGRDTEAFF. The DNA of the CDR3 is TGTGCCAGCTCACCCTTTGGGAGGGACACTGAAGCTTTCTTT.

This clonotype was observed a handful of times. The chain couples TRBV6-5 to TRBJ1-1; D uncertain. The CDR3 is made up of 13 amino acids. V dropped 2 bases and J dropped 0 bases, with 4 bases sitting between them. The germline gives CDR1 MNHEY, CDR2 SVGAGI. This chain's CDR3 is CASSYTMNTEAFF. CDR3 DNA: TGTGCCAGCAGTTACACGATGAACACTGAAGCTTTCTTT.

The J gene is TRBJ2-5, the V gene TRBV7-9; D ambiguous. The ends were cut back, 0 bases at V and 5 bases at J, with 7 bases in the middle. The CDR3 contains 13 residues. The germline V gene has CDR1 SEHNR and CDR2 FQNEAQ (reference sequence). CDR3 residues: CASSLAHGETQYF. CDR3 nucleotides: TGTGCCAGCAGCTTAGCCCATGGGGAGACCCAGTACTTC.

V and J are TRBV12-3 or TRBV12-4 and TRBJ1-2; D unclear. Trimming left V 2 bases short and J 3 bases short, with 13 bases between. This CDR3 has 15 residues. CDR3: CASSLFGVSDYGYTF. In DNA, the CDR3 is TGTGCCAGCAGTTTATTCGGGGTTTCCGACTATGGCTACACCTTC.

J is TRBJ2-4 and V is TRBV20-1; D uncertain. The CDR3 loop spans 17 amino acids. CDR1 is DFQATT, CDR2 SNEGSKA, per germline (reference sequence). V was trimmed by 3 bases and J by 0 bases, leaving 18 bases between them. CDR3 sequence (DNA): TGCAGTGCTAGGGGTTCGAGCCAGCCCCTAGCCAAAAACATTCAGTACTTC. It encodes CSARGSSQPLAKNIQYF.

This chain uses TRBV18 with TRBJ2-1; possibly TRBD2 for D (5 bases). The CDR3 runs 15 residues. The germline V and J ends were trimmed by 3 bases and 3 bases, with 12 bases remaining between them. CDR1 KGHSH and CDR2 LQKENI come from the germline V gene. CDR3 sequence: CASSPYGENYNEQFF. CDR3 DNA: TGTGCCAGCTCACCTTACGGGGAGAACTACAATGAGCAGTTCTTC.

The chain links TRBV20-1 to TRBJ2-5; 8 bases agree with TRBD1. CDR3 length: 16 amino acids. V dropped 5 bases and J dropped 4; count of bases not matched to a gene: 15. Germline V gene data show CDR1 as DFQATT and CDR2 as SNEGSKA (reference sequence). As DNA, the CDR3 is TGCAGTGCTCGTGGACAGGGCCGATTGGGGGGAGAGACCCAGTACTTC. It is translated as CSARGQGRLGGETQYF.